This TCR beta chain was identified in a study of T cell repertoires in cytomegalovirus infection. Via MiXCR, TCRdb re-called the reads, giving one row per CDR3 protein. The table shows 600,000 to 800,000 distinct CDR3 sequences, with more than 20% occurring only once. The CDR3 covers 15 residues. On this clonotype: Mismatch with germline at one junction end may stem from a read error.

The origin of this receptor is a human donor in good health (CMV status not recorded). Some clones in this sample may be carry-over from other donors' samples. This sequence joins TRBV12-3 or TRBV12-4 and TRBJ1-2, with 9 bases aligning to TRBD1. Sequenced material: CD8+ T cells from PBMCs. As DNA, the CDR3 is TGTGCCAGCAGGGGACAGGGAAGTCCTTCCTATGGCTTCACCTTC. Protein sequence: CASRGQGSPSYGFTF.